This TCR beta chain appears in the sequencing data of a study of T cell responses to AZD1222 COVID-19 vaccine. The germline V gene has CDR1 DFQATT and CDR2 SNEGSKA (reference sequence). Trimming cost V 3 bases and J 3 bases, with 18 bases left between them. There are 15 residues in the CDR3. General study findings and limits: The donor group comprised mostly white British people and more females; the analysis possibly underestimated clonal diversity.

Profiled with immunoSEQ multiplex PCR; TCRdb holds only in-frame clones, not every one. The sample lists about 180,000 clones; about nine tenths were seen once. Of note for this clone: Its antigen remains unknown.

This chain connects TRBV20-1 to TRBJ2-7; D unresolved. Here the sequenced sample was peripheral blood, taken 28 days after the second dose of the MenACWY control vaccine. The sequence was collected from an adult who received the MenACWY meningococcal vaccine as a control. Here the CDR3 DNA reads TGCAGTGCTAGTCGTCGGACCTCCGATTTCTACGAGCAGTACTTC. Amino acids: CSASRRTSDFYEQYF.